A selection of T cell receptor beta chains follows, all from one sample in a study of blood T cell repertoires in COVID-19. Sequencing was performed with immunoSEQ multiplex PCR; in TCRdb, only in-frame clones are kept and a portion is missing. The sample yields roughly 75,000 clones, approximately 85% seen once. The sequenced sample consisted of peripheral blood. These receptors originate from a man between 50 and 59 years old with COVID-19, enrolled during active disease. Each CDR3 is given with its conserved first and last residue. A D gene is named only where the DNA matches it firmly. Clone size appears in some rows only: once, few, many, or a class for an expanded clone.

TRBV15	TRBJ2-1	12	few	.	CATSFSYNEQFF	TGTGCCACCAGCTTTAGCTACAATGAGCAGTTCTTC
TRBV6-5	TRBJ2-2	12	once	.	CASAHNTGELFF	TGTGCCAGCGCGCATAACACCGGGGAGCTGTTTTTT
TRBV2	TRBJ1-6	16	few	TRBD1	CASRRDRGNLGSPLHF	TGTGCCAGCAGGAGGGACAGGGGAAACTTGGGTTCACCCCTCCACTTT
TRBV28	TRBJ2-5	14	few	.	CASSRDSEGETQYF	TGTGCCAGCAGTCGCGACTCGGAGGGGGAGACCCAGTACTTC
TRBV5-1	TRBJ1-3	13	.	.	CASSSPQGNTIYF	TGCGCCAGCAGCAGCCCCCAAGGAAACACCATATATTTT
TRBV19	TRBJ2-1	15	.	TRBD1	CASSQGTGAYNEQFF	TGTGCCAGTAGTCAAGGGACAGGGGCCTACAATGAGCAGTTCTTC
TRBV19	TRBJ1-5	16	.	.	CASSISPGHTNQPQHF	TGTGCCAGTAGTATATCCCCAGGGCATACCAATCAGCCCCAGCATTTT
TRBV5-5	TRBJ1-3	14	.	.	CASSLSVSGNTIYF	TGTGCCAGCAGCTTGTCCGTTTCTGGAAACACCATATATTTT
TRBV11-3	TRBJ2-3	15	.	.	CASSRPPGRTDTQYF	TGTGCCAGCAGCCGACCCCCTGGGCGCACAGATACGCAGTATTTT
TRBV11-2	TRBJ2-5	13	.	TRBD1	CASSRTGVQTQYF	TGTGCCAGCAGCCGAACAGGGGTACAGACCCAGTACTTC
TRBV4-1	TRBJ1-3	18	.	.	CASSQAMPQGTFGNTIYF	TGCGCCAGCAGCCAAGCCATGCCACAGGGTACGTTCGGAAACACCATATATTTT
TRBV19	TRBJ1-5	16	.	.	CASSPQGAGSNQPQHF	TGTGCCAGTAGTCCCCAAGGAGCGGGGAGTAATCAGCCCCAGCATTTT
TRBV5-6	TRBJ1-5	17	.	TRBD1	CASSKDRDRASNQPQHF	TGTGCCAGCAGTAAGGACCGGGACAGGGCAAGCAATCAGCCCCAGCATTTT
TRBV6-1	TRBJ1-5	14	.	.	CASREASSNQPQHF	TGTGCCAGCAGGGAAGCCTCTAGCAATCAGCCCCAGCATTTT
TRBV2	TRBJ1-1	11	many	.	CASRVDSEAFF	TGTGCCAGCAGAGTGGACAGTGAAGCTTTCTTT
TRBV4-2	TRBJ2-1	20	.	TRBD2	CASSLGEGLAGVGSYNEQFF	TGTGCCAGCAGCCTTGGAGAGGGACTAGCGGGAGTCGGGTCCTACAATGAGCAGTTCTTC
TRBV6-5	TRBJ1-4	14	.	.	CASSYSRSNEKLFF	TGTGCCAGCAGTTACTCCCGGAGTAATGAAAAACTGTTTTTT
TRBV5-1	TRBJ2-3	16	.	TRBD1	CASSRRGQGWADTQYF	TGCGCCAGCAGCCGCCGGGGACAGGGGTGGGCAGATACGCAGTATTTT
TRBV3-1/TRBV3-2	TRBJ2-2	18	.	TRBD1	CASSQGAALDRAPGELFF	TGTGCCAGCAGCCAAGGGGCTGCCCTAGACAGGGCCCCGGGGGAGCTGTTTTTT
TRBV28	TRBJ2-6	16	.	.	CASRRGWGAGANVLTF	TGTGCCAGCAGAAGAGGGTGGGGTGCAGGGGCCAACGTCCTGACTTTC
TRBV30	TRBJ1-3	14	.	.	CAWTPLDFGNTIYF	TGTGCCTGGACTCCCCTGGACTTTGGAAACACCATATATTTT
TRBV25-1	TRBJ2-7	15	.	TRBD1	CASSETRDRVGEQYF	TGTGCCAGCAGTGAGACCCGGGACAGGGTTGGGGAGCAGTACTTC
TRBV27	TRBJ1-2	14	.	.	CASRPTGTNYGYTF	TGTGCCAGCAGGCCGACCGGGACAAACTATGGCTACACCTTC
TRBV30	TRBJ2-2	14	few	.	CAWRGPLNTGELFF	TGTGCCTGGAGGGGGCCACTGAACACCGGGGAGCTGTTTTTT
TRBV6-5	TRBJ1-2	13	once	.	CASSLLGARGYTF	TGTGCCAGCAGTTTGTTGGGGGCGCGGGGCTACACCTTC
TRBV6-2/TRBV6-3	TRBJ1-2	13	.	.	CASSYSGTGLGTF	TGTGCCAGCAGTTACTCGGGAACAGGGTTGGGCACCTTC
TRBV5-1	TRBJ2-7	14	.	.	CASSLEALTARQYF	TGCGCCAGCAGCTTGGAGGCCCTGACAGCCAGGCAGTACTTC